This T cell receptor (beta chain) was recorded in a study of shared clonotypes between healthy human individuals. Study outcomes and limitations: Sample collection involved blood only; tissue repertoires are likely different. The diversity represented, both genetic and in exposure history, was limited by few donors.

Repertoires were generated with immunoSEQ multiplex PCR, while TCRdb's copy carries only in-frame clones and drops some. The sample has more than 1,200,000 clones, 98% seen once. Trimming left V 1 base short and J 6 bases short, with 10 bases between. The germline V gene has CDR1 MGHRA and CDR2 YSYEKL. The CDR3 runs 14 residues. This clone was detected only once. Its antigen is unidentified. Into CD45RA+ naive and CD45RA-negative memory subsets, the CD4+ cells were split. This sequence joins TRBV4-1 and TRBJ1-5; D not certain. Source material: naive CD4+ T cells sorted from blood. Subset given: CD45RA+ positively selected. The sequence derives from a young man in good health. This CDR3 reads CASSQVGLSQPQHF. The CDR3 nucleotides read TGCGCCAGCAGCCAAGTTGGCCTTTCTCAGCCCCAGCATTTT.